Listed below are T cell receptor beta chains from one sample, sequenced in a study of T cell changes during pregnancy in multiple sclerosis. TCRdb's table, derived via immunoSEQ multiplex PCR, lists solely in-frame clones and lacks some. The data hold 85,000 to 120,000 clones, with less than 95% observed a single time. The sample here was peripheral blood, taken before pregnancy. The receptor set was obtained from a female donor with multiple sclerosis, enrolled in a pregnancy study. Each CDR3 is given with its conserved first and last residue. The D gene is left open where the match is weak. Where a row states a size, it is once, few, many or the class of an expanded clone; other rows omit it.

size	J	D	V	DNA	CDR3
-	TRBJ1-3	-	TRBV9	TGTGCCAGCAGCGCCCTGGGAGGTGACTCTGGAAACACCATATATTTT	CASSALGGDSGNTIYF
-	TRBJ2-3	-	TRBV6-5	TGTGCCAGCAGGGCGGGGAAATTAGATACGCAGTATTTT	CASRAGKLDTQYF
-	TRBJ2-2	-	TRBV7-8	TGTGCCAGCAACGATCAGGGTTACACCGGGGAGCTGTTTTTT	CASNDQGYTGELFF
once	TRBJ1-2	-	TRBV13	TGTGCCAGCAGCTTGAAGCTCATTAACTATGGCTACACCTTC	CASSLKLINYGYTF
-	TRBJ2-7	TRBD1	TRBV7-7	TGTGCTAGCAGCCGGGAAGGACAGGGTGCCGAGCAGTACTTC	CASSREGQGAEQYF
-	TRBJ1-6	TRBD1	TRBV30	TGTGCCTGGAGTGGACAGGGACGGAATTCACCCCTCCACTTT	CAWSGQGRNSPLHF
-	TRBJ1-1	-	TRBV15	TGTGCCACCAGCACGCGTTTCGGGGACACTGAAGCTTTCTTT	CATSTRFGDTEAFF
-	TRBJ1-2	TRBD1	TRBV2	TGTGCCAGCAGTGTACAGGGGGTCTATGGCTACACCTTC	CASSVQGVYGYTF
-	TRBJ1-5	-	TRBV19	TGTGCCAGTAACATGGGGGGAGGGGTGGGGCCCCAGCATTTT	CASNMGGGVGPQHF
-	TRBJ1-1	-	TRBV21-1	TGTGCCAGCAGCAAAGAACAGTACACTGAAGCTTTCTTT	CASSKEQYTEAFF
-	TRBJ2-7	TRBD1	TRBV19	TGTGCCAGTAGCCTAGACAGGGGAAGCTCCTACGAGCAGTACTTC	CASSLDRGSSYEQYF
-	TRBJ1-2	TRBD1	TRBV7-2	TGTGCCAGCAGCTTAGGGTTTCGGGGACAGGGAGTTTATGGCTACACCTTC	CASSLGFRGQGVYGYTF
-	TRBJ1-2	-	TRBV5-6	TGTGCCAGCAGCTTGGAGTTGGCCGGGACAAACTATGGCTACACCTTC	CASSLELAGTNYGYTF
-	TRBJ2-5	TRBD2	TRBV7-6	TGTGCCAGCAGCTATGAGGCTAGCGGGGCGTACCAAGAGACCCAGTACTTC	CASSYEASGAYQETQYF
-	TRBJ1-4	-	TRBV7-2	TGTGCCAGCAGCTTGGGGCCTGGGACTAATGAAAAACTGTTTTTT	CASSLGPGTNEKLFF
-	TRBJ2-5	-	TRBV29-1	TGCAGCTTTGTACGGACTATCCAAGAGACCCAGTACTTC	CSFVRTIQETQYF
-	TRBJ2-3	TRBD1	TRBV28	TGTGCCAGCAGTCCAGGGGGAATAGGAGATACGCAGTATTTT	CASSPGGIGDTQYF
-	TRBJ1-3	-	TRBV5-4	TGTGCCAGCAGCTTGGGGGCAGACTCTGGAAACACCATATATTTT	CASSLGADSGNTIYF
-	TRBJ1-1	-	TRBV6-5	TGTGCCAGCAGTTACTCGACTCCCGGCACTGAAGCTTTCTTT	CASSYSTPGTEAFF
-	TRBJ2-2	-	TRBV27	TGTGCCAGCAACGGGCAGGGATACACCGGGGAGCTGTTTTTT	CASNGQGYTGELFF
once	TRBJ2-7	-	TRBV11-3	TGTGCCAGCAGCTCCGGGTCCCACTACGAGCAGTACTTC	CASSSGSHYEQYF
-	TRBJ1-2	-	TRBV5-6	TGTGCCAGCAGCTCGGTCGGGGGGGCATGGGGCTACACCTTC	CASSSVGGAWGYTF
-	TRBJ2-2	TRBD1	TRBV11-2	TGTGCCAGCAGCGTGGGACAGGGAGTAGGCGGGGAGCTGTTTTTT	CASSVGQGVGGELFF
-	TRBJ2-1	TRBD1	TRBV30	TGTGCCTGGAAGCGTCAGGGGGTCAATGAGCAGTTCTTC	CAWKRQGVNEQFF
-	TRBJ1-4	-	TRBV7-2	TGTGCCAGCAGCTTAATGTCGAATGAAAAACTGTTTTTT	CASSLMSNEKLFF
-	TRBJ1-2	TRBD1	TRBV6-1	TGTGCCAGCAGTGCCCGGACAGGGCCGGGGGGTGGCTACACCTTC	CASSARTGPGGGYTF
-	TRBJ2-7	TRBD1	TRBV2	TGTGCCAGCGGTATACAGGGGGCGTACGAGCAGTACTTC	CASGIQGAYEQYF
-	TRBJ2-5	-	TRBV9	TGTGCCAGCAGCGAACAGGGGGGGCAAGAGACCCAGTACTTC	CASSEQGGQETQYF
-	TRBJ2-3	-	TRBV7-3	TGTGCCAGCAGCAAACGCCCAGGAGATACGCAGTATTTT	CASSKRPGDTQYF
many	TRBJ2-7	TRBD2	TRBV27	TGTGCCTGTAGCGGGAGCTACGAGCAGTACTTC	CACSGSYEQYF
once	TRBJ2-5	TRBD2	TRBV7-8	TGTGCCAGCAGCCACCGACTAGCGGGGGGTAAAGAGACCCAGTACTTC	CASSHRLAGGKETQYF
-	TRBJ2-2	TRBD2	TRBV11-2	TGTGCCAGCAGCTTAAGCTTCGCGGGGGTGGGCGGGGAGCTGTTTTTT	CASSLSFAGVGGELFF
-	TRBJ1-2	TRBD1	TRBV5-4	TGTGCCAGCAGCTTGGGCTTACAGGGGGCGCAAGGCTATGGCTACACCTTC	CASSLGLQGAQGYGYTF
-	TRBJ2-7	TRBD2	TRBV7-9	TGTGCCAGCAGCTTAAGAGCGGGGAATCCCTACGAGCAGTACTTC	CASSLRAGNPYEQYF
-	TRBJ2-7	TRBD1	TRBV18	TGTGCCAGCTCACCGCGCCGAGGGGGCGGCTACGAGCAGTACTTC	CASSPRRGGGYEQYF
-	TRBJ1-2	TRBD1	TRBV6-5	TGTGCCAGCAGTTACTCCGACAGGGGCTATGGCTACACCTTC	CASSYSDRGYGYTF
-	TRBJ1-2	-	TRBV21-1	TGTGCCAGCAGCCGGACAGGGGGCGTTTGCGACACCTTC	CASSRTGGVCDTF
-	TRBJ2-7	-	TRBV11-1	TGTGCCAGCAGCTTAGGGTTAGCCTACGAGCAGTACTTC	CASSLGLAYEQYF
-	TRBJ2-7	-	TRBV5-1	TGCGCCAGCAGCTTGGTTGGTGGTGAGGAGCAGTACTTC	CASSLVGGEEQYF
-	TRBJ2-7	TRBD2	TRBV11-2	TGTGCCAGCAGCTTAGTCCTAGCGGGGGCCCTTGGGGAGCAGTACTTC	CASSLVLAGALGEQYF
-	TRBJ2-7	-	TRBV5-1	TGCGCCAGCAGATCGGGGATTAAGGGCACCTACGAGCAGTACTTC	CASRSGIKGTYEQYF
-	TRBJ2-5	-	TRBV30	TGTGCCTGGAAAAAGGAGGGACACCAAGAGACCCAGTACTTC	CAWKKEGHQETQYF
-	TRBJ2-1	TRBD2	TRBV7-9	TGTGCCAGCAGTTCTAGCGGGGGGGCCTTGGATGAGCAGTTCTTC	CASSSSGGALDEQFF
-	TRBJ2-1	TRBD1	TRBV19	TGTGCCAGTGGGACAGGGATGAATGAGCAGTTCTTC	CASGTGMNEQFF
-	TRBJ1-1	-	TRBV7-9	TGTGCCAGCACACGCGTGGCTGAAGCTTTCTTT	CASTRVAEAFF
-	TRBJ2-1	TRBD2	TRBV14	TGTGCCAGCAGCCAAGGCGCGCGCGGGAGGATTTACAATGAGCAGTTCTTC	CASSQGARGRIYNEQFF
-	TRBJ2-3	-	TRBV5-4	TGTGCCAGCACCTTAAAACGGGGGGCGGGGACAGATACGCAGTATTTT	CASTLKRGAGTDTQYF
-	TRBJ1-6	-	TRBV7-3	TGTGCCAGCAGCTTACAGGCCGCCAGGGATTCACCCCTCCACTTT	CASSLQAARDSPLHF
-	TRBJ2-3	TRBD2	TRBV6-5	TGTGCCAGCAGGCCTAGCGGGGGCCTCGGGAATACGCAGTATTTT	CASRPSGGLGNTQYF
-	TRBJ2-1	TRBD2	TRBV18	TGTGCCAGCTCACCACCGGGGCGGGGGGAACCTCGGAATGAGCAGTTCTTC	CASSPPGRGEPRNEQFF
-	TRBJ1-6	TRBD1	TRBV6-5	TGTGCCAGCGGGGACAGGGATAATTCACCCCTCCACTTT	CASGDRDNSPLHF